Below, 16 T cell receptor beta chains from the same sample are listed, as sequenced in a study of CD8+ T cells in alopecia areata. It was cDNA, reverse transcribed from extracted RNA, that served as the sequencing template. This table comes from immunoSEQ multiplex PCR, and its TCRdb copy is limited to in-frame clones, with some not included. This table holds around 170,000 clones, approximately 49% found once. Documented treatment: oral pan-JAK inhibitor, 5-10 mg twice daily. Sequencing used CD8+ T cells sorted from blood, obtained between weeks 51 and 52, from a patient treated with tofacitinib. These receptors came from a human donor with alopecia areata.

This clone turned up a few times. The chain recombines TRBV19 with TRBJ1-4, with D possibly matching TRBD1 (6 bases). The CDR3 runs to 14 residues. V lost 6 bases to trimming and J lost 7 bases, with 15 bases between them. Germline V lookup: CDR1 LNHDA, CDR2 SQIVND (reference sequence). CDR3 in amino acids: CASRVSGDGEKLFF. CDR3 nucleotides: TGTGCCAGTAGGGTTTCAGGGGATGGTGAAAAACTGTTTTTT.

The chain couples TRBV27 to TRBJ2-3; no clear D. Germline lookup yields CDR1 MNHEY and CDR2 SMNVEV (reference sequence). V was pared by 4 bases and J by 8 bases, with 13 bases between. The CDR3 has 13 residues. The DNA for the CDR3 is TGTGCCAGCAGTTCCACAGACGAGATTACGCAGTATTTT. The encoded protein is CASSSTDEITQYF.

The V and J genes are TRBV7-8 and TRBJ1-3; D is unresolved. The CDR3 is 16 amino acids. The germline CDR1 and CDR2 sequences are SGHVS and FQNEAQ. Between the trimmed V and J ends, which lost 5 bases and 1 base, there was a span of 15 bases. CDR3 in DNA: TGTGCCAGCAGCGTAGGACCTTTTGGGTCTGGAAACACCATATATTTT. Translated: CASSVGPFGSGNTIYF.

The DNA of the CDR3 is TGTGCCAGCAAGAAAGGGAGGGGTCTGAACACTGAAGCTTTCTTT. This translates into CASKKGRGLNTEAFF. The chain joins TRBV6-1 to TRBJ1-1; D may be TRBD1 (5 bases). Per germline, CDR1 MNHNS and CDR2 SASEGT. This CDR3 has 15 amino acids. The V end was cut by 7 bases, the J end by 0 bases, with 15 bases between.

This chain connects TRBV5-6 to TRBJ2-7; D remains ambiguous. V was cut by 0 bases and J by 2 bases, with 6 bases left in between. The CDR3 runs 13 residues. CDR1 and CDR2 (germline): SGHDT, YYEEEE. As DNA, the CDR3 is TGTGCCAGCAGCTTGGGAGGACCCTACGAGCAGTACTTC. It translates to CASSLGGPYEQYF.

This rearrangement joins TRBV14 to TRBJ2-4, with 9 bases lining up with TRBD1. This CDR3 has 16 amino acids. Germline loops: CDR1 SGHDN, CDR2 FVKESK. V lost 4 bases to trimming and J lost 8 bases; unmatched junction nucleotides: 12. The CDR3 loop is CASSPRQGVRSDIQYF. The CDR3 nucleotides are TGTGCCAGCAGCCCAAGACAGGGGGTGCGATCGGACATTCAGTACTTC.

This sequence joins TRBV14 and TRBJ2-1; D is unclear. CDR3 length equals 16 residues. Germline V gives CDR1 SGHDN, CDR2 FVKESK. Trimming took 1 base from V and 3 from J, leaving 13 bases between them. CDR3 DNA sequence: TGTGCCAGCAGCCAAGGATCGGGCACGGTCTACAATGAGCAGTTCTTC. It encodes CASSQGSGTVYNEQFF.

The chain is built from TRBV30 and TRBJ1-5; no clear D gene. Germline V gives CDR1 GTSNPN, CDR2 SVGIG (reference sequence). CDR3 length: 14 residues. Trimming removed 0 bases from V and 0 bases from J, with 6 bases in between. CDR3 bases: TGTGCCTGGAGTGTGGGAAGTAGCAATCAGCCCCAGCATTTT. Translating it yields CAWSVGSSNQPQHF.

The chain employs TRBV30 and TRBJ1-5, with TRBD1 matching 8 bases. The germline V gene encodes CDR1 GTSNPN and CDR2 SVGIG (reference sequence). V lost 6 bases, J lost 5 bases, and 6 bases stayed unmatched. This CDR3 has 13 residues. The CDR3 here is CACSRGQDQPQHF. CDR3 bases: TGTGCCTGCAGCAGGGGGCAGGATCAGCCCCAGCATTTT.

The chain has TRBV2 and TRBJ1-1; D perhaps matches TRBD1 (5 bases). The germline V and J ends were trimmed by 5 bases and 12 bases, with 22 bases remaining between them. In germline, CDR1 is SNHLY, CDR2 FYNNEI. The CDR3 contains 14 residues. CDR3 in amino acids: CASSSGPHLGGTFF. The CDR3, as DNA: TGTGCCAGCAGTTCGGGACCCCACCTCGGAGGAACTTTCTTT.

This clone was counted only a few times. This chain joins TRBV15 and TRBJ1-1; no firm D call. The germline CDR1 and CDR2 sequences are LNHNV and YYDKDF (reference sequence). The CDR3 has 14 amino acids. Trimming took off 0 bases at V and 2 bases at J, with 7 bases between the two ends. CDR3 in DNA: TGTGCCACCAGCAGAGATCGGGTCAACACTGAAGCTTTCTTT. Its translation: CATSRDRVNTEAFF.

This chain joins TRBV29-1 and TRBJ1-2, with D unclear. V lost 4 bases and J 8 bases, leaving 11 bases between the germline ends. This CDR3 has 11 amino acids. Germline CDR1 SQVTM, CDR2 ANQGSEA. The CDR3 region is CSVAEVRGYTF. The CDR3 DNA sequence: TGCAGCGTTGCAGAAGTGCGGGGCTACACCTTC.

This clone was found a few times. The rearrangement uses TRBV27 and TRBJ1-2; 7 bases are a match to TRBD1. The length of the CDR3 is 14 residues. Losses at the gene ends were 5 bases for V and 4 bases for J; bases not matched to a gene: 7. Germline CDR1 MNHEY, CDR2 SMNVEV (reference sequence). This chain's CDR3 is CASSPDRDSYGYTF. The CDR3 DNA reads TGTGCCAGCAGTCCAGACAGGGACTCCTATGGCTACACCTTC.

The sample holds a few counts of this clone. The DNA of the CDR3 is TGCGCCAGCAGGGCGACAGGGTTGAACACTGAAGCTTTCTTT. Translating gives CASRATGLNTEAFF. This rearrangement joins TRBV5-1 to TRBJ1-1, with 7 bases aligning to TRBD1. The length of the CDR3 is 14 residues. V dropped 5 bases and J dropped 0; count of bases not matched to a gene: 4. The germline gives CDR1 SGHRS, CDR2 YFSETQ.

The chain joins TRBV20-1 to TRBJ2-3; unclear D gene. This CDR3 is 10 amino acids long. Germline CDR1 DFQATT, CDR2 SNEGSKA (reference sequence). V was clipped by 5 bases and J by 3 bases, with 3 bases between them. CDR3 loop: CSALTDTQYF. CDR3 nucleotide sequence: TGCAGTGCTTTGACAGATACGCAGTATTTT.

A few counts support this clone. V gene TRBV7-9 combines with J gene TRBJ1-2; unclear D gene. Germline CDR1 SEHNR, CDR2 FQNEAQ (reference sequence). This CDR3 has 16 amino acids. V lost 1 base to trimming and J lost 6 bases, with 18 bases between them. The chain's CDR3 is CASSLGRATLGDGYTF. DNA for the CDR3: TGTGCCAGCAGCTTAGGGAGGGCAACACTGGGAGATGGCTACACCTTC.